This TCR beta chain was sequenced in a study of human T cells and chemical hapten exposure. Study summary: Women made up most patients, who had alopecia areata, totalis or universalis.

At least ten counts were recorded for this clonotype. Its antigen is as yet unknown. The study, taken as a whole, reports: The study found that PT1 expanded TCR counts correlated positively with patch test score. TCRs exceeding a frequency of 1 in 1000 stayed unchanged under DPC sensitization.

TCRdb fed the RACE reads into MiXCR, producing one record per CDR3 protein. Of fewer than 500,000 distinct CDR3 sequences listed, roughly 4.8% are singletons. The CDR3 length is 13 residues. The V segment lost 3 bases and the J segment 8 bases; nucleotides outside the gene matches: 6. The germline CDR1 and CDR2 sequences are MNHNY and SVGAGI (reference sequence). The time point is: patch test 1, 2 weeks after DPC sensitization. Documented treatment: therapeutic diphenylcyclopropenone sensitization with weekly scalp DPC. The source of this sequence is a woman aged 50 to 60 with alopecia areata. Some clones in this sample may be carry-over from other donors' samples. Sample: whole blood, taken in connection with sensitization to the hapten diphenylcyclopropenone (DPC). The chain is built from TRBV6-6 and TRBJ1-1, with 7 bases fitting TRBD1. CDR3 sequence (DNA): TGTGCCAGCAGTTATGGGGGACAGCCCGAAGCTTTCTTT. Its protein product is CASSYGGQPEAFF.